This entry lists 21 T cell receptor beta chains sequenced from one sample in a study of T cell responses to AZD1222 COVID-19 vaccine. Sequencing used immunoSEQ multiplex PCR; TCRdb keeps in-frame clones, though not all of them. This sample has approximately 92,000 clones, with approximately 91% found just once. The source was peripheral blood, collected on day 0 of AZD1222 vaccination. These receptors were obtained from an adult in good health.

This clone has only one observation. The gene calls are TRBV12-3 or TRBV12-4 and TRBJ2-7, with D possibly matching TRBD1 (5 bases). V was shortened by 3 bases and J by 3 bases, with 9 bases between the two germline ends. This CDR3 spans 13 amino acids. The CDR3 here is CASSLDIFYEQYF. The CDR3 bases are TGTGCCAGCAGTTTGGACATCTTCTACGAGCAGTACTTC.

V and J are TRBV14 and TRBJ2-7; tentative D call: TRBD2 (5 bases). V was cut by 3 bases and J by 6 bases, with 12 bases left in between. Germline assignment: CDR1 SGHDN and CDR2 FVKESK. The CDR3 runs to 13 residues. The CDR3 is CASSQGRIGEQYF. The CDR3 DNA reads TGTGCCAGCAGCCAGGGGAGAATAGGCGAGCAGTACTTC.

V is TRBV5-6 and J is TRBJ1-2; D is undetermined. CDR1 is SGHDT and CDR2 is YYEEEE in the germline V gene. V was pared by 0 bases and J by 4 bases, with 16 bases between. The CDR3 extends over 16 amino acids. The CDR3 DNA reads as TGTGCCAGCAGCTTGGCGTATCGACGGACTGGCTATGGCTACACCTTC. Translation gives CASSLAYRRTGYGYTF.

The rearrangement links TRBV5-1 to TRBJ2-1; a possible D gene is TRBD2 (5 bases). V was clipped by 0 bases and J by 6 bases, with 16 bases between them. Germline CDR1 is SGHRS and CDR2 is YFSETQ. This CDR3 spans 16 amino acids. In DNA form, the CDR3 reads TGCGCCAGCAGCTTGGCGACCGTTCCGGGGAGCAATGAGCAGTTCTTC. It yields the protein CASSLATVPGSNEQFF.

The rearrangement links TRBV6-2 or TRBV6-3 to TRBJ1-6, with 8 bases matching TRBD1. The CDR3 contains 18 residues. J gave up 0 bases and V 0 bases, and 4 bases lay outside the gene matches. Germline lookup yields CDR1 MNHEY and CDR2 SVGEGT. The CDR3 nucleotides read TGTGCCAGCAGTTACTCCGACAGGGGAAGCTCCTATAATTCACCCCTCCACTTT. As protein: CASSYSDRGSSYNSPLHF.

This chain links TRBV6-2 or TRBV6-3 with TRBJ2-7, with no clear D. Per germline, CDR1 MNHEY and CDR2 SVGEGT. The CDR3 extends over 13 amino acids. V lost 2 bases to trimming and J lost 0 bases, with 5 bases between them. DNA for the CDR3: TGTGCCAGCAGTTACAGGGACTCCTACGAGCAGTACTTC. Protein sequence: CASSYRDSYEQYF.

V is TRBV9 and J is TRBJ2-7, with D hard to call. CDR3 length: 14 residues. Germline CDR1 reads SGDLS; CDR2 reads YYNGEE. The ends were cut back, 4 bases at V and 6 bases at J, with 17 bases in the middle. The CDR3 sequence is CASSPGGYPGEQYF. In DNA form, the CDR3 reads TGTGCCAGCAGCCCCGGTGGCTACCCAGGCGAGCAGTACTTC.

A word on this clone: The conserved final phenylalanine or tryptophan is absent from the CDR3, which likely points to a read error. The chain uses TRBV6-5 and TRBJ1-2; D unclear. With 0 bases removed from V and 8 bases from J, the gap between germline ends came to 7 bases. The CDR3 runs 12 residues. Germline lookup yields CDR1 MNHEY and CDR2 SVGAGI. CDR3: CASSYSQGGYTS. Written as DNA, the CDR3 is TGTGCCAGCAGTTACTCACAAGGGGGCTACACCTCC.

This clone was detected a few times. The chain is built from TRBV15 and TRBJ1-5; weak D call: TRBD1 (5 bases). Deletions cut 1 base from V and 0 bases from J, with 10 bases between. The CDR3 totals 16 residues. From germline, CDR1 is LNHNV and CDR2 YYDKDF (reference sequence). CDR3 DNA: TGTGCCACCAGCAGAGGGGACGGAGTTAGCAATCAGCCCCAGCATTTT. Its translation: CATSRGDGVSNQPQHF.

The V and J genes are TRBV9 and TRBJ1-1; TRBD1 might be the D (5 bases). V gave up 4 bases and J gave up 4 bases, with 20 bases separating them. This CDR3 comprises 16 residues. Germline-derived CDR1 and CDR2 are SGDLS and YYNGEE. The CDR3, as DNA: TGTGCCAGCAGCCCCACGAGAGGGGTGGAGGGCACTGAAGCTTTCTTT. This sequence encodes CASSPTRGVEGTEAFF.

V and J are TRBV3-1 (or the pseudogene TRBV3-2) and TRBJ2-1; 8 nucleotides match TRBD2. Germline assignment: CDR1 LGHDT and CDR2 YNNKEL (reference sequence). V gave up 7 bases and J gave up 7 bases; unmatched junction bases: 18. The CDR3 is made up of 17 amino acids. In nucleotides, the CDR3 is TGTGCCAGCACCCCCGGACTAGCCGGTAATTCAGCAAATGAGCAGTTCTTC. Translation gives CASTPGLAGNSANEQFF.

Only one count was recorded for this clone. The J gene is TRBJ2-7, the V gene TRBV4-1; D is perhaps TRBD2 (6 bases). Between the trimmed V and J ends, which lost 0 bases and 4 bases, there was a span of 7 bases. This CDR3 region has 13 residues. CDR1 and CDR2 from the germline V gene are MGHRA and YSYEKL. This chain's CDR3 is CASSQERGYEQYF. The CDR3, as DNA: TGCGCCAGCAGCCAAGAACGGGGGTACGAGCAGTACTTC.

The J gene is TRBJ1-3, the V gene TRBV10-3; tentative D call: TRBD1 (5 bases). There are 16 residues in the CDR3. V was trimmed by 4 bases and J by 0 bases, leaving 13 bases between them. Germline lookup yields CDR1 ENHRY and CDR2 SYGVKD. The CDR3 DNA is TGTGCCATCAGTGCTCCCCCGGGGGGCTCTGGAAACACCATATATTTT. Protein: CAISAPPGGSGNTIYF.

CDR3 sequence: CASGRTAYTGELFF. Written as DNA, the CDR3 is TGTGCCAGTGGGCGGACAGCCTACACCGGGGAGCTGTTTTTT. The chain uses TRBV7-2 and TRBJ2-2, with TRBD1 as a possible D gene (6 bases). V was trimmed by 9 bases and J by 3 bases, leaving 14 bases between them. The CDR3 runs 14 residues. Germline CDR1 SGHTA, CDR2 FQGNSA.

CDR3 sequence reads: CASSLVRNFYGYTF. The CDR3 DNA is TGTGCCAGCAGCTTAGTTCGGAATTTCTATGGCTACACCTTC. The gene calls are TRBV11-2 and TRBJ1-2; D is unresolved. CDR3 length: 14 residues. V lost 1 base to trimming and J lost 4 bases, with 10 bases between them. In germline, CDR1 is SGHAT, CDR2 FQNNGV.

This clone was detected a few times. This chain uses TRBV19 with TRBJ2-3; weak D call: TRBD2 (6 bases). This CDR3 is 15 amino acids long. CDR1 and CDR2 from the germline V gene are LNHDA and SQIVND (reference sequence). V dropped 8 bases and J dropped 1 base, with 16 bases sitting between them. CDR3 sequence reads: CASDTGWGGTDTQYF. CDR3 coding DNA: TGTGCCAGTGACACCGGATGGGGGGGCACAGATACGCAGTATTTT. The full variable domain, with the rest looked up from reference TRBV19 and TRBJ2-3, is DGGITQSPKYLFRKEGQNVTLSCEQNLNHDAMYWYRQDPGQGLRLIYYSQIVNDFQKGDIAEGYSVSREKKESFPLTVTSAQKNPTAFYLCASDTGWGGTDTQYFGPGTRLTVL.

This chain uses TRBV6-5 with TRBJ2-3; TRBD2 matches at 7 bases. With 0 bases clipped from V and 2 bases from J, the junction kept 2 bases outside the gene matches. Per germline, CDR1 MNHEY and CDR2 SVGAGI. The CDR3 is 15 amino acids. This CDR3 is CASSYSLAVTDTQYF. In nucleotides, the CDR3 is TGTGCCAGCAGTTACTCGCTAGCGGTCACAGATACGCAGTATTTT.

The genes are TRBV3-1 (or the pseudogene TRBV3-2) and TRBJ1-2; D is unclear. Germline assignment: CDR1 LGHDT and CDR2 YNNKEL (reference sequence). Trimming cost V 4 bases and J 5 bases, with 17 bases left between them. The CDR3 contains 15 residues. CDR3 sequence reads: CASSPPGGGVYGYTF. CDR3 DNA sequence: TGTGCCAGCAGCCCCCCGGGAGGTGGGGTTTATGGCTACACCTTC.

This clone came up once. The rearrangement uses TRBV5-1 and TRBJ2-7; maybe TRBD1 (6 bases). This CDR3 comprises 16 residues. CDR1 is SGHRS and CDR2 is YFSETQ in the germline V gene. V lost 4 bases to trimming and J lost 0 bases, with 17 bases between them. This CDR3 is CASSVLSMDSSYEQYF. Written as DNA, the CDR3 is TGCGCCAGCAGCGTCTTATCGATGGACAGCTCCTACGAGCAGTACTTC.

The rearrangement uses TRBV6-1 and TRBJ1-3; TRBD1 is a possible D gene (5 bases). V lost 4 bases and J lost 0, with 16 bases in between. The CDR3 is made up of 17 amino acids. CDR1 MNHNS and CDR2 SASEGT come from the germline V gene. CDR3 in DNA: TGTGCCAGCAGTGCCCGACAGATGGTCTCCTCTGGAAACACCATATATTTT. Its translation is CASSARQMVSSGNTIYF.

This clone has a single count. The chain combines TRBV7-2 with TRBJ2-3; 7 bases map to TRBD1. The CDR3 has 16 amino acids. The germline CDR1 and CDR2 sequences are SGHTA and FQGNSA. V lost 8 bases and J lost 3; bases outside the gene matches: 14. Here the CDR3 reads CASPPERDRLTDTQYF. In DNA form, the CDR3 reads TGTGCCAGCCCACCCGAACGGGACAGACTGACAGATACGCAGTATTTT.